This entry describes one T cell receptor (beta chain). Its antigen is not known. The data were produced by immunoSEQ multiplex PCR, yet TCRdb's version contains in-frame clones alone and is incomplete. The data hold roughly 80,000 clones, with around 90% observed a single time. This sample is part of a study of siplizumab effects on memory and regulatory T cells. Overall study findings and caveats: There were only a minor fraction of alloreactive clones that mapped to unstimulated subsets. Naive T cells were seemingly more diverse than memory cells, and major contributions to the alloresponse seemed to be made by them. Proliferating Tregs in siplizumab cultures were never verified as suppressive.

The V gene's germline CDR1 is WNHNN and CDR2 SYGVQD (reference sequence). The CDR3 has 15 residues. The trim removed 7 bases at V and 3 bases at J, leaving 4 bases unmatched. The TCR sequence derives from a human donor in good health. Specimen: Tregs sorted from blood. The rearrangement links TRBV10-1 to TRBJ2-2; 11 bases fit TRBD1. The CDR3 reads CASIMGQGDTGELFF. Here the CDR3 DNA reads TGCGCCAGCATTATGGGACAGGGGGACACCGGGGAGCTGTTTTTT.